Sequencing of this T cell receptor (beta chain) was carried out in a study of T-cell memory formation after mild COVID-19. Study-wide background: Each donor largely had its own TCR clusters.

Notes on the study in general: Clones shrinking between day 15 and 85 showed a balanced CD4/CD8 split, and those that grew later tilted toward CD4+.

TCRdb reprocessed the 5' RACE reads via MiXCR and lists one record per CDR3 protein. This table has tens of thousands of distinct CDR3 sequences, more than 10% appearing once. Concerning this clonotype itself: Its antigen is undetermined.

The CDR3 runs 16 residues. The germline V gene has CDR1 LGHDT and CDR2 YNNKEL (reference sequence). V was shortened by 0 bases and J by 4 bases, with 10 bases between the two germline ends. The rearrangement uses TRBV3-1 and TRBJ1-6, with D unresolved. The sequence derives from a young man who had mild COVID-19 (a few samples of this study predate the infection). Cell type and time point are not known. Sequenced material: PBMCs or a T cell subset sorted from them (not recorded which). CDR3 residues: CASSQDLAGYNSPLHF. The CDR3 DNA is TGTGCCAGCAGCCAAGATCTGGCTGGGTATAATTCACCCCTCCACTTT.